This is a list of T cell receptor beta chains from one sample in a study of identical twins. TCRdb reanalysed the 5' RACE reads using MiXCR and keeps one entry per CDR3 protein. This table holds approximately 240,000 distinct CDR3 sequences, more than 12% found once. Sequencing was done on a sample of memory (CD45RO+) T cells sorted from blood. Receptor source: a woman under 30 in good health. CDR3s include the opening cysteine and the closing phenylalanine or tryptophan. A D gene is named only where the DNA matches it firmly. For some rows the clone size is stated as once, few or many, or as a class when expanded; others skip it.

abundance: .
d_gene: .
v_gene: TRBV6-5
j_gene: TRBJ2-2
CDR3nt: TGTGCCAGCAGTTACCGGCGGGATGGCACCGGGGAGCTGTTTTTT
CDR3aa: CASSYRRDGTGELFF

abundance: few
d_gene: TRBD2
v_gene: TRBV20-1
j_gene: TRBJ2-2
CDR3nt: TGCAGTGCGCGAACTAGCGGGAGTTCCGGGGAGCTGTTTTTT
CDR3aa: CSARTSGSSGELFF

abundance: many
d_gene: .
v_gene: TRBV14
j_gene: TRBJ2-1
CDR3nt: TGTGCCAGCAGCCAAGATCCGGGGGTATACTACAATGAGCAGTTCTTC
CDR3aa: CASSQDPGVYYNEQFF

abundance: few
d_gene: .
v_gene: TRBV28
j_gene: TRBJ2-5
CDR3nt: TGTGCCAGCTCTAAACAGGACGATAAGGAGACCCAGTACTTC
CDR3aa: CASSKQDDKETQYF

abundance: few
d_gene: .
v_gene: TRBV12-3/TRBV12-4
j_gene: TRBJ1-5
CDR3nt: TGTGCCAGCAGTTTCGGCCGAAGGGGGGTTCAGCCCCAGCATTTT
CDR3aa: CASSFGRRGVQPQHF

abundance: .
d_gene: .
v_gene: TRBV2
j_gene: TRBJ2-3
CDR3nt: TGTGCCAGCAGTGAAGGAGGAGAGAGTACGCAGTATTTT
CDR3aa: CASSEGGESTQYF

abundance: few
d_gene: .
v_gene: TRBV12-3/TRBV12-4
j_gene: TRBJ2-3
CDR3nt: TGTGCCAGCAGTTTAGGGGGGACCGCGTATACGCAGTATTTT
CDR3aa: CASSLGGTAYTQYF

abundance: .
d_gene: .
v_gene: TRBV3-1
j_gene: TRBJ2-2
CDR3nt: TGTGCCAGCAGACGGACCGGGGAGCTGTTTTTT
CDR3aa: CASRRTGELFF

abundance: many
d_gene: .
v_gene: TRBV20-1
j_gene: TRBJ2-1
CDR3nt: TGCAGTGCTAGAGATACGGGACTCCACAATGAGCAGTTCTTC
CDR3aa: CSARDTGLHNEQFF

abundance: .
d_gene: TRBD2
v_gene: TRBV3-1
j_gene: TRBJ2-2
CDR3nt: TGTGCCAGCAGCCCGCGGGAGGCGGGCGGGGAGCTGTTTTTT
CDR3aa: CASSPREAGGELFF

abundance: many
d_gene: .
v_gene: TRBV7-8
j_gene: TRBJ1-3
CDR3nt: TGTGCCAGCAGCCCCGCCCCAAGCTCTGGAAACACCATATATTTT
CDR3aa: CASSPAPSSGNTIYF

abundance: few
d_gene: .
v_gene: TRBV15
j_gene: TRBJ1-1
CDR3nt: TGTGCCACCAGCAGAGAGTTGGCGAACACTGAAGCTTTCTTT
CDR3aa: CATSRELANTEAFF

abundance: many
d_gene: .
v_gene: TRBV5-1
j_gene: TRBJ1-1
CDR3nt: TGCGCCAGCAGCTTGGGAGTCGGGGGAGGCAACACTGAAGCTTTCTTT
CDR3aa: CASSLGVGGGNTEAFF

abundance: few
d_gene: .
v_gene: TRBV20-1
j_gene: TRBJ2-3
CDR3nt: TGCAGTGCTATCCACGGACAGCCGATCACAGATACGCAGTATTTT
CDR3aa: CSAIHGQPITDTQYF

abundance: few
d_gene: TRBD1
v_gene: TRBV6-5
j_gene: TRBJ2-5
CDR3nt: TGTGCCAGCAGTTACAATGGACAGGGGGCCGGTTTCCCCCAGTACTTC
CDR3aa: CASSYNGQGAGFPQYF

abundance: few
d_gene: TRBD1
v_gene: TRBV5-6
j_gene: TRBJ1-4
CDR3nt: TGTGCCAGCAGCAACAGGGGCGTTAATGAAAAACTGTTTTTT
CDR3aa: CASSNRGVNEKLFF

abundance: .
d_gene: .
v_gene: TRBV20-1
j_gene: TRBJ2-7
CDR3nt: TGCAGTGCAACTACCGGGACCGTTACCTACGAGCAGTACTTC
CDR3aa: CSATTGTVTYEQYF

abundance: few
d_gene: TRBD1
v_gene: TRBV6-5
j_gene: TRBJ2-5
CDR3nt: TGTGCCAGCAGTTCCCGCAGCAACAGGGGAACAAGAACGGAGACCCAGTACTTC
CDR3aa: CASSSRSNRGTRTETQYF

abundance: .
d_gene: .
v_gene: TRBV29-1
j_gene: TRBJ1-1
CDR3nt: TGCAGCGTTGCTAGGTGGGGGGAAGCTGAAGCTTTCTTT
CDR3aa: CSVARWGEAEAFF

abundance: .
d_gene: .
v_gene: TRBV12-3/TRBV12-4
j_gene: TRBJ1-1
CDR3nt: TGTGCCAGCAGTACATCCGGGGGGGAAGCTTTCTTT
CDR3aa: CASSTSGGEAFF

abundance: many
d_gene: TRBD1
v_gene: TRBV5-1
j_gene: TRBJ1-2
CDR3nt: TGCGCCAGCAGCGACGGAGGGGGCGATGGCTACACCTTC
CDR3aa: CASSDGGGDGYTF

abundance: .
d_gene: .
v_gene: TRBV12-3/TRBV12-4
j_gene: TRBJ1-2
CDR3nt: TGTGCCAGCAGTTTAGAGGGCGGCTATGGCTACACCTTC
CDR3aa: CASSLEGGYGYTF

abundance: few
d_gene: .
v_gene: TRBV10-1
j_gene: TRBJ2-1
CDR3nt: TGCGCCAGCAGTGCTGGGGGCCAGTACAATGAGCAGTTCTTC
CDR3aa: CASSAGGQYNEQFF

abundance: few
d_gene: .
v_gene: TRBV6-1
j_gene: TRBJ2-1
CDR3nt: TGTGCCTCCTCGGAGGGGGGCCACTACAATGAGCAGTTCTTC
CDR3aa: CASSEGGHYNEQFF

abundance: .
d_gene: TRBD1
v_gene: TRBV6-1
j_gene: TRBJ2-7
CDR3nt: TGTGCCAGCAGACCAGGGGGCTCCTACGAGCAGTACTTC
CDR3aa: CASRPGGSYEQYF

abundance: .
d_gene: .
v_gene: TRBV9
j_gene: TRBJ2-3
CDR3nt: TGTGCCAGCAGCGTAGAAGGAGATAAAGGAGATACGCAGTATTTT
CDR3aa: CASSVEGDKGDTQYF

abundance: few
d_gene: TRBD2
v_gene: TRBV4-3
j_gene: TRBJ2-7
CDR3nt: TGCGCCAGGTATTGGACTAGCGGGAGGGGATACGAGCAGTACTTC
CDR3aa: CARYWTSGRGYEQYF